This T cell receptor (beta chain) appears in the sequencing data of a study of blood T cell repertoires in COVID-19. Study-level background: Acute and convalescent COVID-19 specimens originated in the United States, Italy and Spain.

CDR3 size: 16 residues. V shed 4 bases and J 4 bases; nucleotides not matched to a gene: 9. Germline V lookup: CDR1 LNHDA, CDR2 SQIVND (reference sequence). In the study's own analysis: Counts of nucleated cells, estimated from reference gene primer amplification, were obtained. Only in-frame clones appear in the TCRdb table, and some are missing; sequencing was by immunoSEQ multiplex PCR. That table furnishes V, J and clone size, whereas the DNA furnished D and trimming. The profile shows about 210,000 clones, approximately 89% of them singletons. The J gene is TRBJ1-2, the V gene TRBV19, with 10 nucleotides matching TRBD1. The sequence derives from a woman aged 40 to 50 with acute or convalescent COVID-19. Sequenced material: peripheral blood. The CDR3 spells CASSTRTGGESYGYTF. The CDR3 nucleotides read TGTGCCAGTAGTACGCGGACAGGGGGGGAAAGCTATGGCTACACCTTC.